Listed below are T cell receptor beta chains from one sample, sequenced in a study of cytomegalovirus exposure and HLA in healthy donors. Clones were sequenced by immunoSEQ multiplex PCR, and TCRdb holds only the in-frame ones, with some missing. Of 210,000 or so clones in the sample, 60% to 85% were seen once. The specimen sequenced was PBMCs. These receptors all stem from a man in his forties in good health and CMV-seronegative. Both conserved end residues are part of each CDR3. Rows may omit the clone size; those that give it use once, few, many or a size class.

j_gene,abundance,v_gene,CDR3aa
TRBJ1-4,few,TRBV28,CASSLRQGVATNEKLFF
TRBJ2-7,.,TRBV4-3,CASSQGLTKNYEQYF
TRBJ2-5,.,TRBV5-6,CASSSDRTNQETQYF
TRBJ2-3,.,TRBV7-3,CASSPLAGLTDTQYF
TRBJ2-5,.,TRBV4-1,CASSRGRETQYF
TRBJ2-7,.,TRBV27,CASSGLAGRRYEQYF
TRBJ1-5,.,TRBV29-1,CSVSDSFNQPQHF
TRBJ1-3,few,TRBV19,CASRDFGNTIYF
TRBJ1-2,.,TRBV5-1,CASSQGKLSGYTF
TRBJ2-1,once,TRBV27,CASSPSGTGHRYNEQFF
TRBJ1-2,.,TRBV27,CASSLSPAWGGYTF
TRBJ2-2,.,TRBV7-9,CASSLSGSGELFF
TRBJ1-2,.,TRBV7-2,CASTKDSNSNYGYTF
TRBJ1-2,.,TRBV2,CASSRDGYTF
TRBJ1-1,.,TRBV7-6,CASSLGGGITAFMNTEAFF
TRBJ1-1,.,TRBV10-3,CAIRGTGAPTEAFF
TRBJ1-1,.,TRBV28,CASSPPNGLFNTEAFF
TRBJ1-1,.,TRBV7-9,CASRGTGGSEAFF
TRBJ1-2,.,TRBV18,CASSPGMGNYGYTF
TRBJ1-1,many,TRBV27,CASTPYAGMNTEAFF
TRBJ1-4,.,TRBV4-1,CASSQDGGGHLNEKLFF
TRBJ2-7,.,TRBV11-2,CASSREFSYEQYF
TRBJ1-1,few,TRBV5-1,CASSSRTGESNTEAFF
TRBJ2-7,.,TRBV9,CASSDSSGTGYPYEQYF
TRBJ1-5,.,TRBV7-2,CASSLGTGNQPQHF
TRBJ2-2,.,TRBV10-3,CAISDRGENTGELFF
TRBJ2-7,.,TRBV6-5,CASSFPGGPEQYF
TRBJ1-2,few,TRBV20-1,CSSGTGGGYTF
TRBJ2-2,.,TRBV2,CASSDQVANTGELFF
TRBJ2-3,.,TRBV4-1,CASSQTSGTGVAGDDTQYF
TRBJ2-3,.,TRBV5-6,CASSSSTDTQYF
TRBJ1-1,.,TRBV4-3,CASGPGTANTEAFF
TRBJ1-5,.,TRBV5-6,CASSWGGGSLAIQPQHF
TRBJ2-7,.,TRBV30,CAWAPGGRYEQYF
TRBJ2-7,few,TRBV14,CASSQGLATYEQYF
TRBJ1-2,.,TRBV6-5,CASSSQGNYGYTF
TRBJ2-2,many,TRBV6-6,CASKSTPTRDGELFF
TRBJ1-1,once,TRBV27,CASTGQNTEAFF
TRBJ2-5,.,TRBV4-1,CASSPGGPAGETQYF
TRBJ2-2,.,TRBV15,CATSRVPGTSGRIGELFF
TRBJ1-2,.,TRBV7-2,CASSPDRFPSYTF
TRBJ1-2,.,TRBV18,CASSPREDTGYTF
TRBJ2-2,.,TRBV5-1,CASSLIPDTGELFF
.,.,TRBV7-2,CASSLWRGKYEQYF
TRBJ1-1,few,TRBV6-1,CASSKRGMNTEAFF
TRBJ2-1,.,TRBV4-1,CASSPGRAIRGNEQFF
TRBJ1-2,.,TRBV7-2,CASSPRRTGGVGYGYTF
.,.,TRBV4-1,CASSQDRISYEQYF
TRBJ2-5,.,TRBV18,CASSPGQGAGETQYF
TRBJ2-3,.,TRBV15,CATSRVRGTDTQYF
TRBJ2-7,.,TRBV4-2,CASSQVSSGRLSYEQYF